This T cell receptor beta chain was retrieved from a study of beta chain features in type 1 diabetes. Across the whole study: Healthy donors and patients showed comparable age, gender and cell yields. Study-wide results and limits: Although PCR might favor shorter templates, it would do so equally in patients and controls.

As regards this clone: Its specificity is not known.

The V gene end was trimmed by 10 bases and the J gene end by 1 base; junction bases not matched to a gene: 3. The CDR3 extends over 13 amino acids. The germline V gene encodes CDR1 MDHEN and CDR2 SYDVKM. Expressed TCRB transcripts were sequenced, since all the RNA that had been isolated was reverse transcribed. Repertoires were generated with immunoSEQ multiplex PCR, while TCRdb's copy carries only in-frame clones and drops some. Among hundreds of thousands of clones listed, roughly a sixth were seen once. Material for sequencing was naive CD4+ T cells from blood. This sequence joins TRBV28 and TRBJ2-7; 11 nucleotides align to TRBD2. This receptor was identified in a woman aged 18-29 years in good health. The CDR3 nucleotides read TGTGCCAACCCTAGCGGGAGGTCCTACGAGCAGTACTTC. This translates into CANPSGRSYEQYF.